A selection of T cell receptor beta chains follows, all from one sample in a study of T cell clonotyping in hematopoietic cell transplantation. Here immunoSEQ multiplex PCR was the method, and the copy in TCRdb shows in-frame clones only, minus some. The data show roughly 9,000 clones, 70% to 85% seen once. The sample was PBMCs, taken at the time of graft-versus-host disease after allogeneic stem cell transplant. These receptor sequences come from a male patient between 60 and 69 years old who had an allogeneic stem cell transplant from an unrelated donor, so the T cells may come from the graft donor. Some clones in this sample may be carry-over from other donors' samples. Each CDR3 is given with its conserved first and last residue. Fields, in order: V gene, D gene, clone size, J gene, CDR3 protein, CDR3 DNA. The D gene is left open where the match is weak. Rows give clone size only sometimes, using once, few, many, or a class for an expanded clone.

V gene: TRBV5-4; D gene: NA; clone size: NA; J gene: TRBJ1-1; CDR3 protein: CASGRDRNTEAFF; CDR3 DNA: TGTGCCTCCGGGCGTGACAGGAACACTGAAGCTTTCTTT
V gene: TRBV2; D gene: NA; clone size: NA; J gene: TRBJ2-7; CDR3 protein: CASMAGSIYEQYF; CDR3 DNA: TGTGCCAGCATGGCAGGGAGCATCTACGAGCAGTACTTC
V gene: TRBV19; D gene: NA; clone size: NA; J gene: TRBJ2-3; CDR3 protein: CASTVGGSDTQYF; CDR3 DNA: TGTGCCAGTACCGTGGGGGGCTCAGATACGCAGTATTTT
V gene: TRBV13; D gene: NA; clone size: NA; J gene: TRBJ2-4; CDR3 protein: CASSTRGALAKNIQYF; CDR3 DNA: TGTGCCAGCAGCACTCGGGGGGCCCTAGCCAAAAACATTCAGTACTTC
V gene: TRBV7-9; D gene: TRBD2; clone size: few; J gene: TRBJ2-5; CDR3 protein: CASSSERGGQETQYF; CDR3 DNA: TGTGCCAGCAGCTCCGAGCGGGGGGGTCAAGAGACCCAGTACTTC
V gene: TRBV5-6; D gene: NA; clone size: NA; J gene: TRBJ1-2; CDR3 protein: CASSPGAGHGYGYTF; CDR3 DNA: TGTGCCAGCAGCCCAGGGGCAGGGCATGGCTATGGCTACACCTTC
V gene: TRBV5-6; D gene: TRBD1; clone size: NA; J gene: TRBJ1-2; CDR3 protein: CASSSWTGGGYTF; CDR3 DNA: TGTGCCAGCAGCTCATGGACAGGGGGTGGCTACACCTTC
V gene: TRBV7-8; D gene: TRBD1; clone size: NA; J gene: TRBJ1-2; CDR3 protein: CASSLGGTVYGYTF; CDR3 DNA: TGTGCCAGCAGCTTAGGGGGGACAGTCTATGGCTACACCTTC
V gene: TRBV6-5; D gene: NA; clone size: NA; J gene: TRBJ2-2; CDR3 protein: CASRGVDTGELFF; CDR3 DNA: TGTGCCAGCAGGGGGGTCGACACCGGGGAGCTGTTTTTT
V gene: TRBV15; D gene: NA; clone size: NA; J gene: TRBJ1-5; CDR3 protein: CATSEGRDQPQHF; CDR3 DNA: TGTGCCACCAGCGAGGGGAGGGATCAGCCCCAGCATTTT
V gene: TRBV19; D gene: NA; clone size: NA; J gene: TRBJ1-1; CDR3 protein: CASSITGFSEAFF; CDR3 DNA: TGTGCCAGTAGTATTACCGGGTTTTCTGAAGCTTTCTTT
V gene: TRBV27; D gene: NA; clone size: NA; J gene: TRBJ1-2; CDR3 protein: CASSFLDSEDGYGYTF; CDR3 DNA: TGTGCCAGCAGTTTCCTCGATTCGGAGGATGGCTATGGCTACACCTTC
V gene: TRBV19; D gene: TRBD1; clone size: NA; J gene: TRBJ1-5; CDR3 protein: CASSMHTGTGGVKGNQPQHF; CDR3 DNA: TGTGCCAGTAGTATGCACACCGGGACAGGGGGAGTAAAGGGCAATCAGCCCCAGCATTTT
V gene: TRBV19; D gene: TRBD1; clone size: NA; J gene: TRBJ2-7; CDR3 protein: CASTPGTGGFYEQYF; CDR3 DNA: TGTGCCAGTACCCCGGGGACAGGGGGATTCTACGAGCAGTACTTC
V gene: TRBV11-3; D gene: NA; clone size: few; J gene: TRBJ2-7; CDR3 protein: CASSSEFRAYEQYF; CDR3 DNA: TGTGCCAGCAGCTCGGAATTCAGGGCTTACGAGCAGTACTTC
V gene: TRBV10-3; D gene: NA; clone size: NA; J gene: TRBJ1-1; CDR3 protein: CAISGREGNTEAFF; CDR3 DNA: TGTGCCATCAGTGGAAGGGAGGGGAACACTGAAGCTTTCTTT
V gene: TRBV5-1; D gene: NA; clone size: NA; J gene: TRBJ1-1; CDR3 protein: CASSSFDRSMNTEAFF; CDR3 DNA: TGCGCCAGCAGCTCCTTTGACAGGTCCATGAACACTGAAGCTTTCTTT
V gene: TRBV27; D gene: NA; clone size: once; J gene: TRBJ2-3; CDR3 protein: CASSWRGTDTQYF; CDR3 DNA: TGTGCCAGCAGTTGGCGCGGAACAGATACGCAGTATTTT
V gene: TRBV7-2; D gene: NA; clone size: NA; J gene: TRBJ1-6; CDR3 protein: CASSLQYSPLHF; CDR3 DNA: TGTGCCAGCAGCTTGCAATATTCACCCCTCCACTTT
V gene: TRBV29-1; D gene: TRBD1; clone size: NA; J gene: TRBJ1-2; CDR3 protein: CSVRQGTYGYTF; CDR3 DNA: TGCAGCGTGCGACAGGGGACCTATGGCTACACCTTC
V gene: TRBV7-2; D gene: NA; clone size: NA; J gene: TRBJ2-7; CDR3 protein: CASSLASGTRLREQYF; CDR3 DNA: TGTGCCAGCAGCTTAGCTTCTGGTACCCGACTGCGGGAGCAGTACTTC
V gene: TRBV18; D gene: TRBD1; clone size: NA; J gene: TRBJ2-7; CDR3 protein: CASSRTGGSYEQYF; CDR3 DNA: TGTGCCAGCTCCAGGACAGGGGGATCCTACGAGCAGTACTTC
V gene: TRBV4-3; D gene: TRBD1; clone size: NA; J gene: TRBJ1-2; CDR3 protein: CASSPPGQNYGYTF; CDR3 DNA: TGCGCCAGCAGCCCTCCGGGACAGAACTATGGCTACACCTTC
V gene: TRBV6-5; D gene: NA; clone size: NA; J gene: TRBJ2-7; CDR3 protein: CASSYSGSRFDEQYF; CDR3 DNA: TGTGCCAGCAGTTACTCGGGCAGTAGGTTCGACGAGCAGTACTTC
V gene: TRBV9; D gene: NA; clone size: NA; J gene: TRBJ1-4; CDR3 protein: CASSPGGMPEKLFF; CDR3 DNA: TGTGCCAGCAGCCCGGGGGGGATGCCTGAAAAACTGTTTTTT
V gene: TRBV7-2; D gene: NA; clone size: few; J gene: TRBJ1-2; CDR3 protein: CASSPVEGLDWYTF; CDR3 DNA: TGTGCCAGCAGTCCCGTGGAGGGCCTGGATTGGTACACCTTC
V gene: TRBV4-3; D gene: TRBD1; clone size: few; J gene: TRBJ1-2; CDR3 protein: CASRDRGEGYGYTF; CDR3 DNA: TGCGCCAGCAGGGACAGGGGTGAGGGATATGGCTACACCTTC
V gene: TRBV27; D gene: NA; clone size: NA; J gene: TRBJ1-5; CDR3 protein: CASRTNVGPQHF; CDR3 DNA: TGTGCCAGCAGGACCAATGTGGGGCCCCAGCATTTT
V gene: TRBV5-1; D gene: NA; clone size: NA; J gene: TRBJ1-1; CDR3 protein: CASSLAGADTEAFF; CDR3 DNA: TGCGCCAGCAGCTTGGCAGGGGCGGACACTGAAGCTTTCTTT
V gene: TRBV4-3; D gene: NA; clone size: NA; J gene: TRBJ1-1; CDR3 protein: CASSQVMWGQEAFF; CDR3 DNA: TGCGCCAGCAGCCAAGTCATGTGGGGGCAGGAAGCTTTCTTT
V gene: TRBV2; D gene: TRBD2; clone size: NA; J gene: TRBJ2-1; CDR3 protein: CASSELAGVNEQFF; CDR3 DNA: TGTGCCAGCAGTGAACTAGCGGGGGTAAATGAGCAGTTCTTC
V gene: TRBV6-6; D gene: NA; clone size: NA; J gene: TRBJ1-5; CDR3 protein: CASRRGAGQPQHF; CDR3 DNA: TGTGCCAGCAGGAGGGGCGCCGGTCAGCCCCAGCATTTT
V gene: TRBV7-2; D gene: NA; clone size: NA; J gene: TRBJ2-3; CDR3 protein: CASSLEGQGTDTQYF; CDR3 DNA: TGTGCCAGCAGCTTAGAGGGGCAGGGAACAGATACGCAGTATTTT
V gene: TRBV5-1; D gene: NA; clone size: NA; J gene: TRBJ2-3; CDR3 protein: CASSLEQFRDTQYF; CDR3 DNA: TGCGCCAGCAGCTTGGAGCAGTTTAGAGATACGCAGTATTTT
V gene: TRBV2; D gene: TRBD1; clone size: NA; J gene: TRBJ1-3; CDR3 protein: CASSGTDRASGNTIYF; CDR3 DNA: TGTGCCAGCAGTGGGACAGACAGGGCTAGTGGAAACACCATATATTTT
V gene: TRBV7-2; D gene: NA; clone size: NA; J gene: TRBJ2-1; CDR3 protein: CASTSGVMFANEQFF; CDR3 DNA: TGTGCCAGCACCTCCGGTGTAATGTTCGCCAATGAGCAGTTCTTC
V gene: TRBV6-1; D gene: TRBD1; clone size: NA; J gene: TRBJ1-1; CDR3 protein: CASARGGVSEAFF; CDR3 DNA: TGTGCCAGCGCGAGAGGGGGCGTTAGTGAAGCTTTCTTT
V gene: TRBV9; D gene: NA; clone size: NA; J gene: TRBJ2-1; CDR3 protein: CASSPRTLPLRGDEQFF; CDR3 DNA: TGTGCCAGCAGCCCCCGGACACTCCCTTTAAGGGGCGATGAGCAGTTCTTC
V gene: TRBV4-3; D gene: NA; clone size: NA; J gene: TRBJ2-7; CDR3 protein: CASSQELGLSYEQYF; CDR3 DNA: TGCGCCAGCAGCCAAGAGCTCGGGCTCTCCTACGAGCAGTACTTC
V gene: TRBV5-1; D gene: NA; clone size: NA; J gene: TRBJ2-7; CDR3 protein: CASSLWDATYEQYF; CDR3 DNA: TGCGCCAGCAGCTTGTGGGACGCAACCTACGAGCAGTACTTC
V gene: TRBV6-5; D gene: NA; clone size: NA; J gene: TRBJ1-4; CDR3 protein: CASSRLATNEKLFF; CDR3 DNA: TGTGCCAGCAGTAGACTCGCAACTAATGAAAAACTGTTTTTT
V gene: TRBV7-9; D gene: TRBD1; clone size: NA; J gene: TRBJ2-5; CDR3 protein: CASSLARTGQETQYF; CDR3 DNA: TGTGCCAGCAGCTTAGCAAGGACAGGACAAGAGACCCAGTACTTC
V gene: TRBV9; D gene: NA; clone size: NA; J gene: TRBJ1-4; CDR3 protein: CASSVGSGINEKLFF; CDR3 DNA: TGTGCCAGCAGCGTAGGGAGCGGAATCAATGAAAAACTGTTTTTT
V gene: TRBV7-2; D gene: TRBD1; clone size: NA; J gene: TRBJ1-5; CDR3 protein: CASSLEDRVEQPQHF; CDR3 DNA: TGTGCCAGCAGCTTAGAGGACAGGGTTGAACAGCCCCAGCATTTT
V gene: TRBV9; D gene: TRBD1; clone size: few; J gene: TRBJ2-3; CDR3 protein: CASSAFPGQGTDTQYF; CDR3 DNA: TGTGCCAGCAGCGCCTTTCCGGGACAGGGAACAGATACGCAGTATTTT
V gene: TRBV19; D gene: TRBD1; clone size: NA; J gene: TRBJ1-5; CDR3 protein: CASSDRGYSNQPQHF; CDR3 DNA: TGTGCCAGTAGTGACAGGGGGTATAGCAATCAGCCCCAGCATTTT
V gene: TRBV4-3; D gene: NA; clone size: NA; J gene: TRBJ2-7; CDR3 protein: CASSQGPSYGEQYF; CDR3 DNA: TGCGCCAGCAGCCAAGGCCCCTCCTACGGGGAGCAGTACTTC
V gene: TRBV4-1; D gene: NA; clone size: NA; J gene: TRBJ2-5; CDR3 protein: CASSPIGGHRETQYF; CDR3 DNA: TGCGCCAGCAGCCCCATAGGGGGACATCGAGAGACCCAGTACTTC
V gene: TRBV15; D gene: NA; clone size: NA; J gene: TRBJ2-7; CDR3 protein: CATSMFRGAVYEQYF; CDR3 DNA: TGTGCCACCAGCATGTTTCGAGGGGCGGTCTACGAGCAGTACTTC
V gene: TRBV4-1; D gene: TRBD1; clone size: NA; J gene: TRBJ1-2; CDR3 protein: CASSYPGQQNYGYTF; CDR3 DNA: TGCGCCAGCAGCTACCCGGGACAGCAAAACTATGGCTACACCTTC
V gene: TRBV7-6; D gene: TRBD1; clone size: NA; J gene: TRBJ2-2; CDR3 protein: CASSRSRDRDNTGELFF; CDR3 DNA: TGTGCCAGCAGCCGAAGTAGGGACAGGGATAACACCGGGGAGCTGTTTTTT
V gene: TRBV6-6; D gene: NA; clone size: few; J gene: TRBJ1-2; CDR3 protein: CASSYGTNTNYGYTF; CDR3 DNA: TGTGCCAGCAGTTACGGGACGAATACTAACTATGGCTACACCTTC
V gene: TRBV25-1; D gene: TRBD1; clone size: NA; J gene: TRBJ2-7; CDR3 protein: CASSEGQGAKAQYF; CDR3 DNA: TGTGCCAGCAGCGAAGGACAGGGGGCGAAGGCGCAGTACTTC
V gene: TRBV2; D gene: NA; clone size: NA; J gene: TRBJ1-6; CDR3 protein: CASSGQSSYNSPLHF; CDR3 DNA: TGTGCCAGCAGTGGACAGAGCTCCTATAATTCACCCCTCCACTTT
V gene: TRBV14; D gene: NA; clone size: NA; J gene: TRBJ2-3; CDR3 protein: CASSPGRASTDTQYF; CDR3 DNA: TGTGCCAGCAGCCCAGGCAGGGCTAGCACAGATACGCAGTATTTT